These 7 T cell receptor beta chains originate from one sample sequenced in a study of T cell repertoires in cytomegalovirus infection. TCRdb fed the reads into MiXCR, producing one record per CDR3 protein. The sample carries 150,000 or so distinct CDR3 sequences, around 22% recorded once. Specimen: PBMCs. The origin of the receptors is a human donor in good health (CMV status not recorded). Some clones in this sample may be carry-over from other donors' samples.

The chain combines TRBV27 with TRBJ1-3, with TRBD1 as a possible D gene (6 bases). V lost 7 bases, J lost 2 bases, and 15 bases lay in between. Germline V gene sequence: CDR1 MNHEY, CDR2 SMNVEV (reference sequence). This CDR3 has 15 residues. The CDR3 sequence: CASMPRGSPGNTIYF. The DNA of the CDR3 is TGTGCCAGCATGCCGAGGGGGAGCCCTGGAAACACCATATATTTT.

As DNA, the CDR3 is TGTGCCACCAGCAGAGAATGGGGGGATAATTCACCCCTCCACTTT. Translated, it gives CATSREWGDNSPLHF. The chain carries TRBV15 and TRBJ1-6; tentative D call: TRBD1 (5 bases). CDR1 and CDR2 (germline): LNHNV, YYDKDF (reference sequence). CDR3 length equals 15 residues. Between the trimmed V and J ends, which lost 0 bases and 5 bases, there was a span of 8 bases.

This sequence joins TRBV6-1 and TRBJ2-5; 8 bases map to TRBD1. This CDR3 has 14 residues. Looked up from germline, CDR1 is MNHNS and CDR2 is SASEGT. After removal of 5 bases from V and 9 bases from J, the junction contained 11 bases not matched to a gene. CDR3 DNA: TGTGCCAGCAGTCGTAACAGGGGGAATAAGTCCCAGTACTTC. Translated, it gives CASSRNRGNKSQYF.

V and J are TRBV28 and TRBJ2-2; no firm D call. The V gene lost 1 base and the J gene lost 5 bases, with 5 bases spanning the gap. CDR1 and CDR2 (germline): MDHEN, SYDVKM. The CDR3 sequence is 13 residues long. CDR3 protein: CASSLSGTGELFF. CDR3 bases: TGTGCCAGCAGTTTATCCGGGACCGGGGAGCTGTTTTTT.

This clonotype was observed at least ten times. The V and J genes are TRBV6-1 and TRBJ2-2, with 14 nucleotides matching TRBD2. V lost 8 bases and J lost 4; bases outside the gene matches: 9. The CDR3 contains 17 residues. Looked up from germline, CDR1 is MNHNS and CDR2 is SASEGT. CDR3 bases: TGTGCCAGCTTGGGACTAGCGGGAGTTTGGCCCACCGGGGAGCTGTTTTTT. The encoded protein is CASLGLAGVWPTGELFF.

V and J are TRBV28 and TRBJ2-4, with D perhaps TRBD1 or TRBD2 (5 bases each). The CDR3 is made up of 13 amino acids. Germline assignment: CDR1 MDHEN and CDR2 SYDVKM. Trimming stripped 6 bases from V and 3 bases from J, with 9 bases between. The CDR3 loop is CASRGTVKNIQYF. The CDR3 bases are TGTGCCAGCAGAGGGACGGTCAAAAACATTCAGTACTTC.

This clonotype was picked up many times. This rearrangement joins TRBV11-3 to TRBJ2-7; D is ambiguous. V was trimmed by 1 base and J by 0 bases, leaving 4 bases between them. Germline values: CDR1 SGHNT, CDR2 YENEEA. The CDR3 sequence is 13 residues long. For the CDR3, the DNA is TGTGCCAGCAGCTTAGGACACTCCTACGAGCAGTACTTC. Its protein is CASSLGHSYEQYF.